A selection of T cell receptor beta chains follows, all from one sample in a study of regulatory T cells in long-lasting Graves disease. TCRdb processed the multiplex PCR reads anew with MiXCR; each CDR3 protein has one entry. The table records approximately 440,000 distinct CDR3 sequences, around 15% of them present only once. The sample also formed part of further work on T cells in Graves' hyperthyroidism and ophthalmopathy.

Sequences were derived from peripheral blood mononuclear cells (PBMCs), sampled at new diagnosis, from a patient treated with antithyroid drugs. The receptors originated from a man aged 40-50 years with Graves disease. Both conserved end residues are part of each CDR3. Fields, in order: D gene, clone size, J gene, V gene, CDR3 length, CDR3 DNA, CDR3 protein. A D gene is named only where the DNA matches it firmly. Size is omitted from some rows. Given values are once, few, many or a class for expanded clones.

TRBD1 many TRBJ2-7 TRBV7-9 15 TGTGCCAGCAGCTTAGCCGGGACAGGGGGAGGTGAGCAGTACTTC CASSLAGTGGGEQYF
TRBD2 many TRBJ2-7 TRBV6-2/TRBV6-3 14 TGTGCCAGCAGGAAGGGACTAACCTCCTACGAGCAGTACTTC CASRKGLTSYEQYF
. . TRBJ2-7 TRBV24-1 15 TGTGCCACCAGTGATCCCCGCGGCCACGATGGCGAGCAGTACTTC CATSDPRGHDGEQYF
. many TRBJ2-3 TRBV18 12 TGTGCCAGCTCCGCCTGGACAGATACGCAGTATTTT CASSAWTDTQYF
. . TRBJ2-7 TRBV7-9 14 TGTGCCAGCAGCTTACATAGGGGGTCTGACGAGCAGTACTTC CASSLHRGSDEQYF
. few TRBJ1-5 TRBV20-1 17 TGCAGTGCTAGAGAGGACCGGGTCCCCTATAGCAATCAGCCCCAGCATTTT CSAREDRVPYSNQPQHF
. many TRBJ2-1 TRBV12-3/TRBV12-4 16 TGTGCCAGCAGTTTACGTTGGGCATCGTCCTACAATGAGCAGTTCTTC CASSLRWASSYNEQFF
TRBD2 . TRBJ2-3 TRBV28 20 TGTGCCAGCAGTTTAGGGAGTAGCGGGAGCAGGTCCACGAGCACAGATACGCAGTATTTT CASSLGSSGSRSTSTDTQYF
TRBD1 . TRBJ1-4 TRBV7-9 13 TGTGCCAGCAGCTTATCATCCCGGGACAGGCTGTTTTTT CASSLSSRDRLFF
. many TRBJ2-1 TRBV6-2/TRBV6-3 18 TGTGCCAGCAGTCTAAGTCGGAGCGGAGTTAGCTCCTACAATGAGCAGTTCTTC CASSLSRSGVSSYNEQFF
TRBD1 many TRBJ1-5 TRBV20-1 15 TGCAGTGCTAGATTTGTGACAGGGGGCTTTCAGCCCCAGCATTTT CSARFVTGGFQPQHF
. many TRBJ2-5 TRBV5-1 15 TGCGCCAGCAGCTTTGGGTCAGGGTATGGTGAGACCCAGTACTTC CASSFGSGYGETQYF
TRBD1 few TRBJ1-6 TRBV6-1 16 TGTGCCAGCAGTGACTTCGACAGGGGCAATAATTCACCCCTCCACTTT CASSDFDRGNNSPLHF
. many TRBJ2-5 TRBV11-1 15 TGTGCCAGCAGCTTAGAGTTGGGAACACCTGAGACCCAGTACTTC CASSLELGTPETQYF
. many TRBJ1-2 TRBV28 17 TGTGCCAGCAGCCCCGGGTGGGGTATCTCGGCTAACTATGGCTACACCTTC CASSPGWGISANYGYTF
. many TRBJ1-1 TRBV24-1 14 TGTGCCACCAGTGATTCCTCGACCCACACTGAAGCTTTCTTT CATSDSSTHTEAFF
. many TRBJ1-2 TRBV20-1 17 TGCAGTGCTAGAGATTACCCGATTGTAGGGAGAGAAGGCGGCTACACCTTC CSARDYPIVGREGGYTF
TRBD1 . TRBJ1-2 TRBV30 13 TGTGCCTGGAGTCCACAGGGGTTCTATGGCTACACCTTC CAWSPQGFYGYTF
TRBD2 . TRBJ2-5 TRBV5-1 15 TGCGCCAGCAGCTCTAGCGGGAGTAGGGTAGAGACCCAGTACTTC CASSSSGSRVETQYF
. many TRBJ1-1 TRBV20-1 16 TGCAGTGCTAGAGATGGGGTGGCGGCTATGAACACTGAAGCTTTCTTT CSARDGVAAMNTEAFF
TRBD1 . TRBJ1-2 TRBV19 14 TGTGCCAGTAGTATACAGGGGGCGCGGAATGGCTACACCTTC CASSIQGARNGYTF
. many TRBJ2-1 TRBV6-5 15 TGTGCCAGCAGTTACGGGAGGAGCTCCTACAATGAGCAGTTCTTC CASSYGRSSYNEQFF
. many TRBJ1-5 TRBV2 15 TGTGCCAGCAGTCGGGACTCCGAGGGCAATCAGCCCCAGCATTTT CASSRDSEGNQPQHF
. . TRBJ1-1 TRBV24-1 12 TGTGCCACTTATAACAGGGAGAATGAAGCTTTCTTT CATYNRENEAFF
TRBD2 . TRBJ2-3 TRBV9 16 TGTGCCAGCAGCGTAGCCGGGAGGGCCGGCACAGATACGCAGTATTTT CASSVAGRAGTDTQYF
. many TRBJ1-1 TRBV3-1 13 TGTGCCAGCAGCTTCGACAGCTACACTGAAGCTTTCTTT CASSFDSYTEAFF